Shown below are 22 T cell receptor beta chains from a single sample sequenced in a study of shared clonotypes between healthy human individuals. Repertoires were generated with immunoSEQ multiplex PCR, while TCRdb's copy carries only in-frame clones and drops some. The sample carries some 1,400,000 clones, approximately 96% recorded once. Sequenced sample: naive CD4+ T cells sorted from blood. The subset was: CD45RA+ positively selected. The receptors shown here come from a man aged 25 to 45 in good health.

V gene TRBV5-4 combines with J gene TRBJ2-4, with D uncertain. V was trimmed by 1 base and J by 7 bases, leaving 9 bases between them. The CDR3 consists of 13 residues. Germline-derived CDR1 and CDR2 are SGHNT and YYREEE (reference sequence). As DNA, the CDR3 is TGTGCCAGCAGCTTGATAGTGGACAACATTCAGTACTTC. It is translated as CASSLIVDNIQYF.

The chain couples TRBV7-2 to TRBJ2-7; possibly TRBD1 or TRBD2 for D (5 bases each). The ends were cut back, 4 bases at V and 6 bases at J, with 13 bases in the middle. Germline CDR1 is SGHTA and CDR2 is FQGNSA. CDR3 length: 13 residues. This chain's CDR3 is CASSSRDLREQYF. For the CDR3, the DNA is TGTGCCAGCAGCTCTCGGGACCTCCGCGAGCAGTACTTC.

V usage is TRBV7-2 and J usage is TRBJ2-3, with 7 nucleotides matching TRBD1. V lost 5 bases, J lost 1 base, and 6 bases stayed unmatched. The CDR3 covers 15 residues. Germline CDR1 is SGHTA and CDR2 is FQGNSA. The CDR3 is CASSVDRARTDTQYF. The CDR3 DNA reads TGTGCCAGCAGCGTAGACAGGGCTCGCACAGATACGCAGTATTTT.

This rearrangement joins TRBV5-6 to TRBJ1-4; TRBD1 matches at 10 bases. With 4 bases clipped from V and 7 bases from J, the junction kept 13 bases outside the gene matches. The CDR3 runs 17 residues. CDR1 and CDR2 (germline): SGHDT, YYEEEE. This chain's CDR3 is CASSVPGQGIVGEKLFF. CDR3 DNA sequence: TGTGCCAGCAGCGTGCCGGGACAGGGGATAGTGGGTGAAAAACTGTTTTTT.

This chain connects TRBV19 to TRBJ2-7; either TRBD1 or TRBD2 may supply D (5 bases each). Per the germline V gene, CDR1 is LNHDA and CDR2 is SQIVND (reference sequence). The CDR3 contains 14 residues. V dropped 7 bases and J dropped 0 bases, with 13 bases sitting between them. The CDR3 coding sequence is TGTGCCAGTAACCCGGGGCAGAGCTCCTACGAGCAGTACTTC. Its translation: CASNPGQSSYEQYF. Full variable domain (missing parts from reference TRBV19 and TRBJ2-7): DGGITQSPKYLFRKEGQNVTLSCEQNLNHDAMYWYRQDPGQGLRLIYYSQIVNDFQKGDIAEGYSVSREKKESFPLTVTSAQKNPTAFYLCASNPGQSSYEQYFGPGTRLTVT.

This chain uses TRBV6-1 with TRBJ1-1; D perhaps matches TRBD1 (6 bases). The V end lost 0 bases, the J end lost 12 bases, and 20 bases lay between the germline ends. This CDR3 is built from 15 residues. Germline assignment: CDR1 MNHNS and CDR2 SASEGT. The CDR3 spells CASSEAWGRTVWTFF. The CDR3 nucleotides are TGTGCCAGCAGTGAAGCGTGGGGGAGGACAGTTTGGACTTTCTTT.

This rearrangement joins TRBV6-6 to TRBJ1-2; D unresolved. CDR1 is MNHNY, CDR2 SVGAGI, per germline (reference sequence). V was cut by 7 bases and J by 13 bases, with 28 bases left in between. There are 15 residues in the CDR3. This CDR3 reads CASMVEPGVSPTPTF. As DNA, the CDR3 is TGTGCCAGCATGGTAGAACCTGGAGTGTCACCAACCCCCACCTTC.

J is TRBJ2-2 and V is TRBV7-8, with D maybe TRBD2 (5 bases). This CDR3 spans 16 amino acids. Per the germline V gene, CDR1 is SGHVS and CDR2 is FQNEAQ. V shed 5 bases and J shed 2 bases, with 15 bases lying between them. CDR3: CASSQRPGLNTGELFF. The CDR3 DNA follows: TGTGCCAGCAGCCAGAGGCCGGGGTTAAACACCGGGGAGCTGTTTTTT.

This rearrangement joins TRBV25-1 to TRBJ1-2; no clear D gene. The V and J ends lost 1 base and 0 bases respectively, with 9 bases between them. The germline V gene has CDR1 MGHDK and CDR2 SYGVNS. The CDR3 is 15 residues long. CDR3 sequence (DNA): TGTGCCAGCAGTGAATGGGAGGCAGCTAACTATGGCTACACCTTC. It encodes CASSEWEAANYGYTF.

J is TRBJ2-1 and V is TRBV4-1, with D possibly being TRBD2 (6 bases). CDR1 and CDR2 from the germline V gene are MGHRA and YSYEKL. V was trimmed by 5 bases and J by 6 bases, leaving 20 bases between them. The CDR3 has 16 amino acids. In DNA, the CDR3 is TGCGCCAGCAGCAGAATCCGGGACTCACACCTCAATGAGCAGTTCTTC. As protein: CASSRIRDSHLNEQFF.

Written as DNA, the CDR3 is TGCGCCAGCAGCTTGACCCTAGTCTACGAGCAGTACTTC. Its protein product is CASSLTLVYEQYF. The gene calls are TRBV4-1 and TRBJ2-7; D gene ambiguous. V lost 5 bases and J lost 3, with 11 bases in between. The germline gives CDR1 MGHRA, CDR2 YSYEKL. The CDR3 consists of 13 residues.

The chain carries TRBV11-1 and TRBJ1-3; D gene uncertain. The CDR3 extends over 15 amino acids. Germline V gives CDR1 SGHAT, CDR2 FQDESV (reference sequence). Trimming left V 0 bases short and J 4 bases short, with 10 bases between. The CDR3 spells CASSLAGTYGNTIYF. CDR3 DNA: TGTGCCAGCAGCTTAGCCGGAACCTACGGAAACACCATATATTTT.

The chain links TRBV9 to TRBJ2-1; D may be TRBD2 (5 bases). The V and J ends lost 3 bases and 0 bases respectively, with 10 bases between them. This CDR3 is 15 amino acids long. CDR1 is SGDLS and CDR2 is YYNGEE in the germline V gene. For the CDR3, the DNA is TGTGCCAGCAGCGGAGCGGCCTACTCCTACAATGAGCAGTTCTTC. Residues: CASSGAAYSYNEQFF. The full variable domain, with the rest looked up from reference TRBV9 and TRBJ2-1, is DSGVTQTPKHLITATGQRVTLRCSPRSGDLSVYWYQQSLDQGLQFLIQYYNGEERAKGNILERFSAQQFPDLHSELNLSSLELGDSALYFCASSGAAYSYNEQFFGPGTRLTVL.

This clone has a single count. This chain links TRBV29-1 with TRBJ2-7; 8 nucleotides line up with TRBD2. Germline lookup yields CDR1 SQVTM and CDR2 ANQGSEA. With V trimmed by 5 bases and J by 2 bases, 5 bases remained unmatched. This CDR3 region has 13 residues. CDR3 sequence (DNA): TGCAGCGTTTTAGCGGGAAGTACCTACGAGCAGTACTTC. Protein product: CSVLAGSTYEQYF.

This sequence joins TRBV28 and TRBJ2-1; 9 nucleotides align to TRBD1. V gave up 4 bases and J gave up 13 bases; unmatched junction bases: 14. Germline CDR1 reads MDHEN; CDR2 reads SYDVKM. There are 15 residues in the CDR3. The CDR3, as DNA: TGTGCCAGCAGTTCACCCGGGACAGGGCTCTTTCCCCAGTTCTTC. This gives the protein CASSSPGTGLFPQFF.

The rearrangement uses TRBV7-2 and TRBJ2-5; D gene uncertain. CDR3 length: 11 amino acids. The germline V gene encodes CDR1 SGHTA and CDR2 FQGNSA. Trimming left V 6 bases short and J 1 base short, with 3 bases between. Here the CDR3 reads CASRLQETQYF. The CDR3 DNA sequence: TGTGCCAGCAGGCTCCAAGAGACCCAGTACTTC. The variable domain in full, completed from reference TRBV7-2 and TRBJ2-5, reads GAGVSQSPSNKVTEKGKDVELRCDPISGHTALYWYRQSLGQGLEFLIYFQGNSAPDKSGLPSDRFSAERTGGSVSTLTIQRTQQEDSAVYLCASRLQETQYFGPGTRLLVL.

V gene TRBV5-1 combines with J gene TRBJ2-1; 8 positions agree with TRBD1. Germline CDR1 reads SGHRS; CDR2 reads YFSETQ. The CDR3 is made up of 17 amino acids. The junction had 9 bases not matched to a gene; V was cut back by 3 bases and J by 1 base. CDR3 residues: CASSYYGQGESYNEQFF. In nucleotides, the CDR3 is TGCGCCAGCAGCTATTACGGACAGGGCGAGTCCTACAATGAGCAGTTCTTC.

This sequence joins TRBV7-2 and TRBJ2-7, with 10 bases lining up with TRBD2. Germline CDR1 is SGHTA and CDR2 is FQGNSA. The CDR3 covers 15 residues. Trimming cost V 1 base and J 4 bases; bases outside gene matches: 4. CDR3 nucleotide sequence: TGTGCCAGCAGCTTAGAGGGACTAGCGCCTTACGAGCAGTACTTC. This gives the protein CASSLEGLAPYEQYF.

The gene calls are TRBV28 and TRBJ2-2; TRBD1 matches 8 bases. CDR1 and CDR2 from the germline V gene are MDHEN and SYDVKM. The CDR3 consists of 19 residues. J gave up 3 bases and V 4 bases, and 16 bases lay outside the gene matches. The CDR3 here is CASSSITTTDRDHTGELFF. The CDR3, as DNA: TGTGCCAGCAGTTCCATCACTACGACGGACAGGGATCACACCGGGGAGCTGTTTTTT.

Concerning this clone: Distinct nucleotide sequences in the sample also encode this CDR3. The V gene is TRBV5-1, the J gene TRBJ1-1, with D possibly TRBD1 on 6 matching bases. This CDR3 has 12 amino acids. Germline V gene data show CDR1 as SGHRS and CDR2 as YFSETQ. Trimming cost V 0 bases and J 6 bases, with 6 bases left between them. This CDR3 is CASSLEGAEAFF. DNA for the CDR3: TGCGCCAGCAGCTTGGAGGGGGCTGAAGCTTTCTTT.

The chain recombines TRBV12-5 with TRBJ2-2; D call uncertain. CDR1 LGHNT and CDR2 FRNRAP come from the germline V gene. This CDR3 has 12 amino acids. The ends were cut back, 2 bases at V and 6 bases at J, with 4 bases in the middle. DNA of the CDR3: TGTGCTAGTGGTTTGCGTCCCGGGGAGCTGTTTTTT. Translating gives CASGLRPGELFF.

The rearrangement links TRBV2 to TRBJ2-5; TRBD1 agrees at 8 bases. V was clipped by 6 bases and J by 9 bases; unmatched bases: 6. This CDR3 has 12 residues. CDR1 is SNHLY, CDR2 FYNNEI, per germline. The CDR3 DNA reads as TGTGCCAGCAGACTCGGACAGGGAGCCCAGTACTTC. Its protein is CASRLGQGAQYF.